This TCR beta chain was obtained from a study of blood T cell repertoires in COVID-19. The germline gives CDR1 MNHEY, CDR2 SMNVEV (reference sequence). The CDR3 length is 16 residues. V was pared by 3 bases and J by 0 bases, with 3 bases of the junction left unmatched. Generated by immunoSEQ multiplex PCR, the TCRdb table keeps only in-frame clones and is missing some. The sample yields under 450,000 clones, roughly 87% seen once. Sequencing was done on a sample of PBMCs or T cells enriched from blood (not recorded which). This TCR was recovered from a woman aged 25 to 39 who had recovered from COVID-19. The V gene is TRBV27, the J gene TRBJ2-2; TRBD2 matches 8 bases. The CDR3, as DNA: TGTGCCAGCAGTTTCCTAGCGGGCTCGAACACCGGGGAGCTGTTTTTT. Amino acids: CASSFLAGSNTGELFF.